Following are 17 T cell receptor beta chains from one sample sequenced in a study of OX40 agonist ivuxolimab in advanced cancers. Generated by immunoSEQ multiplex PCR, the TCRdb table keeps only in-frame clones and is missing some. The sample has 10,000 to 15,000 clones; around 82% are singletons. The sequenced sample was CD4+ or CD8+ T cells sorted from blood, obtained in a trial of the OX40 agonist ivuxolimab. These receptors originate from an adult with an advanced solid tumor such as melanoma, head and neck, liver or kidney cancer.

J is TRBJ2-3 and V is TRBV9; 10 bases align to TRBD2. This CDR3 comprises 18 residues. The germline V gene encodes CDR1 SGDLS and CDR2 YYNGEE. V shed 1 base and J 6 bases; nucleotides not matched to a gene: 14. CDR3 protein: CASSVQGGAGGPMDTQYF. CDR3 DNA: TGTGCCAGCAGCGTACAAGGTGGAGCGGGGGGGCCAATGGATACGCAGTATTTT.

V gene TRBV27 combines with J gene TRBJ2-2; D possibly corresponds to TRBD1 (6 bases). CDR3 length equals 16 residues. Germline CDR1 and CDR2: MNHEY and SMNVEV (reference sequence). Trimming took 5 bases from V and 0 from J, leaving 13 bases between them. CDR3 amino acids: CASSPQTGTNTGELFF. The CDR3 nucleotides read TGTGCCAGCAGTCCTCAGACAGGAACGAACACCGGGGAGCTGTTTTTT.

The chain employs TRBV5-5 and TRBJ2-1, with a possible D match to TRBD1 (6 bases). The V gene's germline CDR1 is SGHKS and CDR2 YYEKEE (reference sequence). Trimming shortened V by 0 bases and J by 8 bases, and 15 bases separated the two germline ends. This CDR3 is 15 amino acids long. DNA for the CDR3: TGTGCCAGCAGCTTGGATGGACAGAGAAGGGATGAGCAGTTCTTC. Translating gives CASSLDGQRRDEQFF.

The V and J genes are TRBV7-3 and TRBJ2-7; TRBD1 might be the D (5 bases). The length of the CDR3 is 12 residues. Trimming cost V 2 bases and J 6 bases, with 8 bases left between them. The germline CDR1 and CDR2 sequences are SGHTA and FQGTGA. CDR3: CASSLQGGEQYF. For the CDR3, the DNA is TGTGCCAGCAGCTTACAGGGTGGCGAGCAGTACTTC.

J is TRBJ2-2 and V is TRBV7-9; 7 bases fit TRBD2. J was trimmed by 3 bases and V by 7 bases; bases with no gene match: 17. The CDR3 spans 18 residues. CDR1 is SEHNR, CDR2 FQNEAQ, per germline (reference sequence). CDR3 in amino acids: CASTFPGGRSYDTGELFF. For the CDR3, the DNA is TGTGCCAGCACCTTTCCGGGAGGACGATCATATGACACCGGGGAGCTGTTTTTT.

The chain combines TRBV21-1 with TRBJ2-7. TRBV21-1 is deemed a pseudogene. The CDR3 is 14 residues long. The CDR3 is CASSKVRGDHEQYF. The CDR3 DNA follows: TGTGCCAGCAGCAAAGTGAGGGGGGATCACGAGCAGTACTTC.

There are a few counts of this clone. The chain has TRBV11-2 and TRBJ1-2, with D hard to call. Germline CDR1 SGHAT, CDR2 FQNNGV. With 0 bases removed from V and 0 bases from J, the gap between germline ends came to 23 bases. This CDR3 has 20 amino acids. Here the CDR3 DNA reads TGTGCCAGCAGCTTAGAACCGCCCTGGGCCACGAACCTAGCTAACTATGGCTACACCTTC. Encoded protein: CASSLEPPWATNLANYGYTF.

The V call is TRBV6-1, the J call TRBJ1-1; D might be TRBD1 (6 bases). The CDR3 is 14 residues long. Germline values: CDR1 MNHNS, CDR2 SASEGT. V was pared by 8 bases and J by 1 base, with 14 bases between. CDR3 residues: CASGTQGWNTEAFF. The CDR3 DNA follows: TGTGCCAGCGGTACACAGGGCTGGAACACTGAAGCTTTCTTT.

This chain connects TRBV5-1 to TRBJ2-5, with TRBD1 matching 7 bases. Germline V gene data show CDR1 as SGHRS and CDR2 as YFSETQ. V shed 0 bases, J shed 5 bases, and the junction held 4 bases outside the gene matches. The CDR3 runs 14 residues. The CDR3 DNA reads TGCGCCAGCAGCTTGGAGGGGGCGATGGAGACCCAGTACTTC. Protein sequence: CASSLEGAMETQYF.

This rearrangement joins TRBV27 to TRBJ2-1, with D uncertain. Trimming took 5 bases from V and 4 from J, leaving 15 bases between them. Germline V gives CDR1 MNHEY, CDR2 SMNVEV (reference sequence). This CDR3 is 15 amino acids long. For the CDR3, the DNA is TGTGCCAGCAGTCCCCCCATGGTGTCGTACAATGAGCAGTTCTTC. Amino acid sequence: CASSPPMVSYNEQFF.

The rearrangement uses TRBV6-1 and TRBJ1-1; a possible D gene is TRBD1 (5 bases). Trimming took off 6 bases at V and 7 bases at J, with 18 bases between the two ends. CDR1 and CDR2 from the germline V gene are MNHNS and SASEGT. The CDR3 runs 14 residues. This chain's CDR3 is CASSHLWQGFEAFF. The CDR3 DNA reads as TGTGCCAGCAGCCATCTCTGGCAGGGCTTTGAAGCTTTCTTT.

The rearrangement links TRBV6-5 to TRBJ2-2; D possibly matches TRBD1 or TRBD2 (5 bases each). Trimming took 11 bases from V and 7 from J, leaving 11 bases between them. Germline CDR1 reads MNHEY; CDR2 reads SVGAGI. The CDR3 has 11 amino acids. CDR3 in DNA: TGTGCCGCCGGGGCGTACGGGGAGCTGTTTTTT. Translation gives CAAGAYGELFF.

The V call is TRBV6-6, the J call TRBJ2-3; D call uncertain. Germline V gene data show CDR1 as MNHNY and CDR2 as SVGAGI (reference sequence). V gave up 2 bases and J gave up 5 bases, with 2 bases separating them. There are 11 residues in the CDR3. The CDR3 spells CASSYGDTQYF. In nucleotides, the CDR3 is TGTGCCAGCAGTTACGGAGATACGCAGTATTTT.

This CDR3 reads CASSEWNQANSPLHF. CDR3 in DNA: TGTGCCAGCAGTGAGTGGAACCAAGCCAATTCACCCCTCCACTTT. J is TRBJ1-6 and V is TRBV6-4; D is undetermined. Trimming removed 3 bases at V and 7 bases at J, with 13 bases between. There are 15 residues in the CDR3. Germline assignment: CDR1 MRHNA and CDR2 SNTAGT.

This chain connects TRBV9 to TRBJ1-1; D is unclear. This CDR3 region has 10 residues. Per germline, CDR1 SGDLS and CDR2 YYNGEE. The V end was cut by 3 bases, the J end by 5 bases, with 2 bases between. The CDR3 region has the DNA TGTGCCAGCAGCGAAACTGAAGCTTTCTTT. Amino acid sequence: CASSETEAFF.

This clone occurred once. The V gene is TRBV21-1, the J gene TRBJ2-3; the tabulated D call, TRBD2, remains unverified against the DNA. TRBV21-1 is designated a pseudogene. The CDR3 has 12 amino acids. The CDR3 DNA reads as TGTGCCAGCACCGAACTCCCAGATACGCAGTATTTT. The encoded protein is CASTELPDTQYF.

The CDR3, as DNA: TGTGCCAGCAGTTTGGGACAGGGAAGCAATCAGCCCCAGCATTTT. It yields the protein CASSLGQGSNQPQHF. The J gene is TRBJ1-5, the V gene TRBV7-9; 9 bases map to TRBD1. The junction had 4 bases not matched to a gene; V was cut back by 6 bases and J by 1 base. This CDR3 contains 15 residues. Germline V lookup: CDR1 SEHNR, CDR2 FQNEAQ (reference sequence).